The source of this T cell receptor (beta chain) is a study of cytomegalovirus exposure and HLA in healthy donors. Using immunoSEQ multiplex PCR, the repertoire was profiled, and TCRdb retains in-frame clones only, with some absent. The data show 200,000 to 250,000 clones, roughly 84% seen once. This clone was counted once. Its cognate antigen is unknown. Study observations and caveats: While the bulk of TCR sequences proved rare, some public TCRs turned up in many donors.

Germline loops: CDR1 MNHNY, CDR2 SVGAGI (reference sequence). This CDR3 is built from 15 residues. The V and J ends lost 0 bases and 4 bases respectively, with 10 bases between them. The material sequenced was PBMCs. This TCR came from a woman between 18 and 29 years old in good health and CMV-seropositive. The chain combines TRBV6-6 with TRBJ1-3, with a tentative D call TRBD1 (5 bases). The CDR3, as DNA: TGTGCCAGCAGTTACTCCACCCAGGGAGGAAACACCATATATTTT. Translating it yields CASSYSTQGGNTIYF.